This TCR beta chain is drawn from a study of identical twins. Study results and limitations: Alpha sequences out of frame and shared by twins had excess low generation probability. Reduced insertions were recorded for abundant cord blood beta clonotypes, with no such pattern in memory repertoires.

With template switching, a universal primer site was added, and the cDNA carried unique molecular identifiers. A single record per CDR3 protein comes from TCRdb applying MiXCR to the 5' RACE reads. Of approximately 1.8 million distinct CDR3 sequences listed, roughly a third were seen once; the top ten hold less than 0.35%. Losses at the gene ends were 8 bases for V and 11 bases for J; bases not matched to a gene: 10. Germline V gives CDR1 ENHRY, CDR2 SYGVKD. This CDR3 comprises 14 residues. About this clonotype itself: The antigen is undetermined.

The sequencing sample was made of cord blood. This sequence originates from a newborn girl in good health. The rearrangement links TRBV10-3 to TRBJ2-3, with 13 bases that match TRBD2. The CDR3 DNA reads TGTGCCATCGCCCCACTAGCGGGAGGGCCGGGGCAGTATTTT. Its protein is CAIAPLAGGPGQYF.